These 17 T cell receptor beta chains were all obtained from the same sample, sequenced in a study of regulatory T cells in long-lasting Graves disease. Time point: newly diagnosed GD, antithyroid drugs for less than 3 months. Scientists built the TCR library using RNA that was extracted from PBMCs. The authors built TCR beta libraries using iRepertoire HTBI primers and Arm-PCR of CDR3 regions. MiXCR was run by TCRdb on the multiplex PCR reads, yielding one entry per CDR3 protein. The sample shows approximately 470,000 distinct CDR3 sequences, 15% to 20% of them seen only once. The sample was also linked to a second study, of T cells in Graves' hyperthyroidism and ophthalmopathy.

The sample was peripheral blood mononuclear cells (PBMCs), taken at new diagnosis, from a patient treated with antithyroid drugs. The source is a man aged 35-49 years with Graves disease.

A few counts support this clonotype. The V call is TRBV12-3 or TRBV12-4, the J call TRBJ1-6; D unclear. V was pared by 7 bases and J by 2 bases, with 15 bases between. The CDR3 extends over 16 amino acids. This CDR3 is CASNPAARAYNSPLHF. The CDR3 coding sequence is TGTGCCAGCAACCCAGCCGCCAGAGCCTATAATTCACCCCTCCACTTT.

The gene calls are TRBV6-5 and TRBJ2-7; the D gene is possibly TRBD1 (6 bases). The CDR3 covers 14 residues. The germline V and J ends were trimmed by 2 bases and 1 base, with 9 bases remaining between them. Germline CDR1 and CDR2: MNHEY and SVGAGI. The CDR3 loop reads CASSYRTASYEQYF. Written as DNA, the CDR3 is TGTGCCAGCAGTTACAGGACAGCGTCCTACGAGCAGTACTTC.

The chain combines TRBV20-1 with TRBJ2-7; D might be TRBD2 (6 bases). TRBJ2-5 matches the DNA end more closely, so the J call is doubtful. The CDR3 totals 13 residues. Per the germline V gene, CDR1 is DFQATT and CDR2 is SNEGSKA (reference sequence). The CDR3 loop reads CSARRGFRETQYF. As DNA, the CDR3 is TGCAGTGCTCGGAGGGGATTCCGAGAGACCCAGTACTTC.

In its sample, this clonotype was seen many times. The chain joins TRBV11-3 to TRBJ2-1, with unresolved D. Trimming cost V 0 bases and J 3 bases, with 3 bases left between them. Germline lookup yields CDR1 SGHNT and CDR2 YENEEA. CDR3 size: 13 residues. The chain's CDR3 is CASSLEYYNEQFF. CDR3 nucleotides: TGTGCCAGCAGCTTAGAGTACTACAATGAGCAGTTCTTC.

This clonotype was seen only a few times. The chain employs TRBV7-9 and TRBJ1-2, with 11 bases matching TRBD1. V trimming: 5 bases; J trimming: 7 bases; junction bases outside the gene matches: 12. This CDR3 region has 16 residues. CDR1 is SEHNR and CDR2 is FQNEAQ in the germline V gene (reference sequence). DNA of the CDR3: TGTGCCAGCAGCACCGGGGACAGGGGGTTTAGTATTGGCTACACCTTC. Translating gives CASSTGDRGFSIGYTF.

This clonotype was seen repeatedly, ten times or more. This chain links TRBV24-1 with TRBJ2-2; 10 bases are a match to TRBD2. This CDR3 has 16 amino acids. The J segment lost 3 bases and the V segment lost 0 bases, leaving 0 bases of the junction unmatched. Germline CDR1 reads KGHDR; CDR2 reads SFDVKD. DNA of the CDR3: TGTGCCACCAGTGATTTGCTAGCGGGAGACACCGGGGAGCTGTTTTTT. Translation gives CATSDLLAGDTGELFF.

This clonotype was counted a few times. This rearrangement joins TRBV7-9 to TRBJ2-6; 9 bases are shared with TRBD1. The germline V gene has CDR1 SEHNR and CDR2 FQNEAQ (reference sequence). This CDR3 is 17 amino acids long. V gave up 5 bases and J gave up 2 bases; unmatched junction bases: 7. CDR3 loop: CASSLPQGAPGANVLTF. The CDR3 nucleotides are TGTGCCAGCAGCCTACCACAGGGGGCGCCTGGGGCCAACGTCCTGACTTTC.

This clonotype showed up many times. This rearrangement joins TRBV18 to TRBJ2-3, with 9 positions matching TRBD1. Germline CDR1 is KGHSH and CDR2 is LQKENI. Trimming removed 3 bases from V and 4 bases from J; junction bases left unmatched: 2. The CDR3 consists of 14 residues. The CDR3 sequence is CASSPRTGADTQYF. The CDR3 DNA sequence: TGTGCCAGCTCACCCCGGACAGGGGCAGATACGCAGTATTTT. The full variable domain, with the rest looked up from reference TRBV18 and TRBJ2-3, is NAGVMQNPRHLVRRRGQEARLRCSPMKGHSHVYWYRQLPEEGLKFMVYLQKENIIDESGMPKERFSAEFPKEGPSILRIQQVVRGDSAAYFCASSPRTGADTQYFGPGTRLTVL.

This clonotype showed up just a few times. The chain uses TRBV6-4 and TRBJ2-1, with D possibly being TRBD1 (6 bases). CDR1 is MRHNA, CDR2 SNTAGT, per germline. This CDR3 spans 17 amino acids. Trimming stripped 3 bases from V and 3 bases from J, with 18 bases between. CDR3 nucleotide sequence: TGTGCCAGCAGTGAAATCCCCGGACAGAGTCACTACAATGAGCAGTTCTTC. It translates to CASSEIPGQSHYNEQFF.

This clonotype appeared a few times. CDR3 nucleotide sequence: TGCAGTGCTGGGTTTCAGGGGACCTATGGCTACACCTTC. The encoded protein is CSAGFQGTYGYTF. The genes are TRBV20-1 and TRBJ1-2; tentative D call: TRBD1 (6 bases). V was shortened by 5 bases and J by 4 bases, with 14 bases between the two germline ends. Per the germline V gene, CDR1 is DFQATT and CDR2 is SNEGSKA (reference sequence). CDR3 length: 13 residues.

This clonotype was detected many times. The V gene is TRBV7-8, the J gene TRBJ2-7, with D possibly TRBD2 on 5 matching bases. V was pared by 0 bases and J by 7 bases, with 10 bases between. The V gene's germline CDR1 is SGHVS and CDR2 FQNEAQ. The CDR3 runs to 13 residues. The CDR3 coding sequence is TGTGCCAGCAGCTTAGCGTTAGGCGGGGAGCAGTACTTC. Translated: CASSLALGGEQYF.

The sample holds many counts of this clonotype. The chain employs TRBV7-9 and TRBJ2-3, with a possible D match to TRBD2 (6 bases). Germline values: CDR1 SEHNR, CDR2 FQNEAQ (reference sequence). The CDR3 sequence is 12 residues long. The CDR3 loop reads CSREPRTDTQYF. CDR3 sequence (DNA): TGTTCCCGGGAGCCTCGCACAGATACGCAGTATTTT.

This sequence joins TRBV5-1 and TRBJ2-7, with 7 bases identical to TRBD2. J lost 5 bases, V lost 1 base, and 15 bases had no gene match. The CDR3 is 17 residues long. Per the germline V gene, CDR1 is SGHRS and CDR2 is YFSETQ. CDR3 coding DNA: TGCGCCAGCAGCTTGACCATAGGGGCGGGAGTGAAAAACGAGCAGTACTTC. It is translated as CASSLTIGAGVKNEQYF.

There are many counts of this clonotype. The chain combines TRBV5-1 with TRBJ2-7; D remains ambiguous. The germline V gene has CDR1 SGHRS and CDR2 YFSETQ. V was cut by 1 base and J by 7 bases, with 15 bases left in between. The CDR3 contains 14 residues. CDR3 nucleotide sequence: TGCGCCAGCAGCTTGAGTGGTGGAGTCAAGGAGCAGTACTTC. It codes for CASSLSGGVKEQYF.

This clonotype was detected many times. The chain joins TRBV2 to TRBJ2-1; D is uncertain. CDR1 and CDR2 (germline): SNHLY, FYNNEI. The CDR3 consists of 16 residues. With 3 bases removed from V and 0 bases from J, the gap between germline ends came to 12 bases. The CDR3 DNA reads as TGTGCCAGCAGTGACCCCGGAAAGAACTCCTACAATGAGCAGTTCTTC. It translates to CASSDPGKNSYNEQFF. Variable domain in full (rest from reference TRBV2 and TRBJ2-1): EPEVTQTPSHQVTQMGQEVILRCVPISNHLYFYWYRQILGQKVEFLVSFYNNEISEKSEIFDDQFSVERPDGSNFTLKIRSTKLEDSAMYFCASSDPGKNSYNEQFFGPGTRLTVL.

This clonotype appeared many times. This chain connects TRBV3-1 to TRBJ2-1; D is ambiguous. Per the germline V gene, CDR1 is LGHDT and CDR2 is YNNKEL (reference sequence). CDR3 size: 12 residues. V lost 1 base and J 6 bases, leaving 4 bases between the germline ends. The CDR3 region is CASSQASNEQFF. The CDR3, as DNA: TGTGCCAGCAGCCAAGCCTCCAATGAGCAGTTCTTC.

This chain connects TRBV2 to TRBJ2-4; 9 nucleotides agree with TRBD2. Germline V lookup: CDR1 SNHLY, CDR2 FYNNEI. Trimming cost V 4 bases and J 6 bases; bases outside gene matches: 1. This CDR3 is 13 amino acids long. The DNA for the CDR3 is TGTGCCAGCAGTGCGACTAGCGGAAACATTCAGTACTTC. Translated: CASSATSGNIQYF. The variable domain in full, with the rest retrieved from reference TRBV2 and TRBJ2-4, is EPEVTQTPSHQVTQMGQEVILRCVPISNHLYFYWYRQILGQKVEFLVSFYNNEISEKSEIFDDQFSVERPDGSNFTLKIRSTKLEDSAMYFCASSATSGNIQYFGAGTRLSVL.